What follows are 15 T cell receptor beta chains derived from one specimen sequenced in a study of patients with pleural tuberculosis. TCRdb re-derived calls from the reads in MiXCR, one entry per CDR3 protein. The table lists tens of thousands of distinct CDR3 sequences, about 7.3% of them singletons. The receptors originated from a human donor with pleural tuberculosis.

The chain joins TRBV2 to TRBJ2-3, with 7 bases aligning to TRBD2. The germline CDR1 and CDR2 sequences are SNHLY and FYNNEI. CDR3 size: 14 residues. V was clipped by 6 bases and J by 2 bases; unmatched bases: 5. The CDR3 region has the DNA TGTGCCAGCAGGGAACTAGCGTCCACAGATACGCAGTATTTT. This translates into CASRELASTDTQYF.

In its sample, this clonotype was seen many times. The J gene is TRBJ1-1, the V gene TRBV18, with D possibly TRBD1 on 5 matching bases. Trimming pared 5 bases from V and 1 base from J, leaving 8 bases between. The germline CDR1 and CDR2 sequences are KGHSH and LQKENI. The CDR3 consists of 13 residues. The CDR3, as DNA: TGTGCCAGCTCATCACAGGAGAACACTGAAGCTTTCTTT. It encodes CASSSQENTEAFF. Full variable domain (outside the CDR3, taken from reference TRBV18 and TRBJ1-1): NAGVMQNPRHLVRRRGQEARLRCSPMKGHSHVYWYRQLPEEGLKFMVYLQKENIIDESGMPKERFSAEFPKEGPSILRIQQVVRGDSAAYFCASSSQENTEAFFGQGTRLTVV.

As to this clonotype: This likely comes from a read error, as the CDR3 has no conserved phenylalanine or tryptophan at its end. The CDR3: CASTRKGELFL. The CDR3 DNA sequence: TGCGCCAGCACCCGGAAAGGGGAGCTGTTTCTT. The chain combines TRBV10-2 with TRBJ2-2; D unresolved. The CDR3 runs 11 residues. V was shortened by 7 bases and J by 8 bases, with 8 bases between the two germline ends. Germline values: CDR1 WSHSY, CDR2 SAAADI.

This clonotype was detected ten times or more. The chain employs TRBV2 and TRBJ1-3; D gene unclear. The CDR3 sequence is 16 residues long. Germline values: CDR1 SNHLY, CDR2 FYNNEI. V shed 2 bases and J shed 3 bases, with 14 bases lying between them. CDR3 nucleotide sequence: TGTGCCAGCAGTGAACATCACGGTCCAAATGGAAACACCATATATTTT. Translating gives CASSEHHGPNGNTIYF.

Ten or more counts support this clonotype. V and J are TRBV6-1 and TRBJ1-1; 9 positions agree with TRBD1. V trimming: 4 bases; J trimming: 6 bases; junction bases outside the gene matches: 3. Germline values: CDR1 MNHNS, CDR2 SASEGT. This CDR3 contains 13 residues. CDR3 nucleotides: TGTGCCAGCAGTGGGCGACAGGGGGCTGAAGCTTTCTTT. Translating it yields CASSGRQGAEAFF.

This clonotype was counted at least ten times. The chain couples TRBV28 to TRBJ2-7; D is possibly TRBD1 (6 bases). This CDR3 contains 13 residues. The V gene's germline CDR1 is MDHEN and CDR2 SYDVKM. Trimming pared 4 bases from V and 4 bases from J, leaving 11 bases between. CDR3 region: CASSSEQGYEQYF. CDR3 nucleotide sequence: TGTGCCAGCAGTTCCGAACAGGGTTACGAGCAGTACTTC.

The sample holds many counts of this clonotype. J is TRBJ2-7 and V is TRBV29-1; possibly TRBD1 for D (5 bases). The V gene's germline CDR1 is SQVTM and CDR2 ANQGSEA. The V and J ends lost 3 bases and 3 bases respectively, with 12 bases between them. The CDR3 contains 13 residues. The CDR3 coding sequence is TGCAGCGTTGAGTCTGGGGCTAACTACGAGCAGTACTTC. This gives the protein CSVESGANYEQYF.

In this sample, this clonotype turned up a few times. The V call is TRBV5-6, the J call TRBJ1-1, with D unclear. The V end lost 0 bases, the J end lost 7 bases, and 7 bases lay between the germline ends. This CDR3 spans 12 amino acids. Per germline, CDR1 SGHDT and CDR2 YYEEEE. The CDR3 DNA is TGTGCCAGCAGCTTGGGTGTCAATGAAGCTTTCTTT. The encoded protein is CASSLGVNEAFF. Supplemented by reference TRBV5-6 and TRBJ1-1, the full variable domain reads DAGVTQSPTHLIKTRGQQVTLRCSPKSGHDTVSWYQQALGQGPQFIFQYYEEEERQRGNFPDRFSGHQFPNYSSELNVNALLLGDSALYLCASSLGVNEAFFGQGTRLTVV.

This clonotype was counted at least ten times. The chain recombines TRBV29-1 with TRBJ1-3; the D is unclear. The CDR3 has 13 residues. Trimming stripped 4 bases from V and 2 bases from J, with 9 bases between. Germline CDR1 reads SQVTM; CDR2 reads ANQGSEA. As DNA, the CDR3 is TGCAGCGTTGCCCACGGGGCTGGAAACACCATATATTTT. Amino acids: CSVAHGAGNTIYF.

This clonotype came up many times. This sequence joins TRBV3-1 and TRBJ2-3; D ambiguous. The CDR3 length is 14 residues. Germline V gene data show CDR1 as LGHDT and CDR2 as YNNKEL (reference sequence). V lost 2 bases to trimming and J lost 0 bases, with 6 bases between them. DNA for the CDR3: TGTGCCAGCAGCCAAATGGGTAGCACAGATACGCAGTATTTT. This encodes CASSQMGSTDTQYF.

This clonotype was picked up many times. The rearrangement uses TRBV10-3 and TRBJ1-4; D call uncertain. The CDR3 is 14 amino acids. Germline values: CDR1 ENHRY, CDR2 SYGVKD. V was pared by 5 bases and J by 4 bases, with 11 bases between. The CDR3: CAISPGVSNEKLFF. The CDR3 bases are TGTGCCATCAGTCCCGGTGTGAGTAATGAAAAACTGTTTTTT.

This clonotype was observed at least ten times. V gene TRBV10-3 combines with J gene TRBJ2-4, with D perhaps matching TRBD1 (6 bases). V shed 3 bases and J shed 9 bases, with 9 bases lying between them. The CDR3 is made up of 12 amino acids. Germline-derived CDR1 and CDR2 are ENHRY and SYGVKD. CDR3 nucleotide sequence: TGTGCCATCAGTGAAACAGGGAGCATTCAGTACTTC. Translating it yields CAISETGSIQYF.

This clonotype was seen more than once but under ten times. This chain uses TRBV7-1 with TRBJ2-1; tentative D call: TRBD2 (6 bases). TRBV7-1 is given ORF status, its function remaining uncertain. Between the trimmed V and J ends, which lost 3 bases and 2 bases, there was a span of 17 bases. CDR3 length: 17 residues. CDR3 DNA sequence: TGTGCCAGCAGCTCCCCGGGGGATAGGGGTCCCTACAATGAGCAGTTCTTC. Its protein product is CASSSPGDRGPYNEQFF.

This clonotype was picked up many times. The chain carries TRBV20-1 and TRBJ2-7; 15 positions match TRBD2. The CDR3 consists of 16 residues. The ends lost 3 bases at V and 4 bases at J; junction bases unmatched: 7. Germline values: CDR1 DFQATT, CDR2 SNEGSKA (reference sequence). CDR3: CSASGTSGRLEYEQYF. The CDR3 DNA follows: TGCAGTGCTAGCGGGACTAGCGGGAGGCTAGAATACGAGCAGTACTTC.

This clonotype was counted only a few times. The V call is TRBV11-2, the J call TRBJ1-2; D not resolved. Germline lookup yields CDR1 SGHAT and CDR2 FQNNGV. The V end lost 0 bases, the J end lost 1 base, and 15 bases lay between the germline ends. This CDR3 has 17 amino acids. The CDR3 nucleotides are TGTGCCAGCAGCTTAGAAGAGAGATCAGGTGTTAACTATGGCTACACCTTC. Its translation: CASSLEERSGVNYGYTF. Filled out from reference TRBV11-2 and TRBJ1-2, the complete variable domain reads EAGVAQSPRYKIIEKRQSVAFWCNPISGHATLYWYQQILGQGPKLLIQFQNNGVVDDSQLPKDRFSAERLKGVDSTLKIQPAKLEDSAVYLCASSLEERSGVNYGYTFGSGTRLTVV.